This is a list of T cell receptor beta chains from one sample in a study of blood T cells in healthy people across ages. TCRdb analysed the 5' RACE reads with MiXCR anew, one entry per CDR3 protein. The data contain about 640,000 distinct CDR3 sequences, about 53% of them singletons. Sequencing used blood. These receptors were obtained from a man in his sixties in good health. Each CDR3 is given with its conserved first and last residue. A D gene is named only where the DNA matches it firmly. Not every row has a clone size; where given, it reads once, few, many or a size class.

V gene: TRBV5-1
J gene: TRBJ2-5
clone size: .
D gene: .
CDR3 protein: CASSPSWAKETQYF
CDR3 DNA: TGCGCCAGCAGCCCGTCGTGGGCAAAAGAGACCCAGTACTTC

V gene: TRBV20-1
J gene: TRBJ2-5
clone size: .
D gene: .
CDR3 protein: CSARGRATGGQYF
CDR3 DNA: TGCAGTGCAAGAGGCAGGGCCACGGGTGGCCAGTACTTC

V gene: TRBV13
J gene: TRBJ2-3
clone size: .
D gene: .
CDR3 protein: CASSHTAGPLHDTQYF
CDR3 DNA: TGTGCCAGCAGCCACACCGCCGGGCCACTTCACGATACGCAGTATTTT

V gene: TRBV29-1
J gene: TRBJ2-3
clone size: .
D gene: TRBD1
CDR3 protein: CSVQGTGRTDTQYF
CDR3 DNA: TGCAGCGTCCAGGGGACAGGGCGCACAGATACGCAGTATTTT

V gene: TRBV2
J gene: TRBJ2-3
clone size: few
D gene: TRBD2
CDR3 protein: CASSTRGGAQYF
CDR3 DNA: TGTGCCAGCAGTACACGGGGGGGCGCGCAGTATTTT

V gene: TRBV24-1
J gene: TRBJ2-2
clone size: .
D gene: .
CDR3 protein: CATSDLRGRELFF
CDR3 DNA: TGTGCCACCAGTGATTTGAGGGGCCGGGAGCTGTTTTTT

V gene: TRBV29-1
J gene: TRBJ1-2
clone size: few
D gene: .
CDR3 protein: CSVEDHNYGYTF
CDR3 DNA: TGCAGCGTTGAAGACCATAACTATGGCTACACCTTC

V gene: TRBV27
J gene: TRBJ1-6
clone size: .
D gene: TRBD1
CDR3 protein: CANGGDGTGYNSPLHF
CDR3 DNA: TGTGCCAACGGGGGTGATGGGACAGGGTATAATTCACCCCTCCACTTT

V gene: TRBV6-2/TRBV6-3
J gene: TRBJ2-1
clone size: few
D gene: TRBD2
CDR3 protein: CASTPGGRNNEQFF
CDR3 DNA: TGTGCCAGCACCCCGGGGGGGCGTAACAATGAGCAGTTCTTC

V gene: TRBV28
J gene: TRBJ2-2
clone size: few
D gene: .
CDR3 protein: CASRVGRNTGELFF
CDR3 DNA: TGTGCCAGCAGGGTAGGAAGGAACACCGGGGAGCTGTTTTTT

V gene: TRBV28
J gene: TRBJ1-4
clone size: .
D gene: .
CDR3 protein: CASSRRSSVNEKLFF
CDR3 DNA: TGTGCCAGCAGTCGGAGGAGCTCCGTTAATGAAAAACTGTTTTTT

V gene: TRBV20-1
J gene: TRBJ2-1
clone size: .
D gene: TRBD2
CDR3 protein: CSAALAGGIGNEQFF
CDR3 DNA: TGCAGTGCGGCACTAGCGGGGGGGATAGGAAATGAGCAGTTCTTC

V gene: TRBV29-1
J gene: TRBJ2-5
clone size: .
D gene: TRBD1
CDR3 protein: CSARGTGLGEQYF
CDR3 DNA: TGCAGCGCCCGCGGGACAGGGCTCGGTGAGCAGTACTTC

V gene: TRBV29-1
J gene: TRBJ1-4
clone size: few
D gene: .
CDR3 protein: CSVGGRGDEKLFF
CDR3 DNA: TGCAGCGTTGGGGGCCGGGGAGATGAAAAACTGTTTTTT

V gene: TRBV5-8
J gene: TRBJ2-1
clone size: .
D gene: TRBD2
CDR3 protein: CASSLSGGAGDEQFF
CDR3 DNA: TGTGCCAGCAGTCTTAGCGGGGGGGCTGGTGATGAGCAGTTCTTC

V gene: TRBV18
J gene: TRBJ2-1
clone size: many
D gene: .
CDR3 protein: CASSPLGIGLNTGEQFF
CDR3 DNA: TGTGCCAGCTCACCTTTAGGTATTGGGCTAAATACAGGTGAGCAGTTCTTC

V gene: TRBV11-3
J gene: TRBJ2-1
clone size: .
D gene: .
CDR3 protein: CASSLVGTNREQFF
CDR3 DNA: TGTGCCAGCAGCTTAGTCGGAACCAATAGAGAGCAGTTCTTC